These T cell receptor beta chains were read from a single sample in a study of CD8+CD57+ T cells in acquired aplastic anemia. A single record per CDR3 protein comes from TCRdb applying MiXCR to the reads. Here the sample spans 200,000 to 250,000 distinct CDR3 sequences, about 59% being singletons. Sequenced: sorted CD4+, CD8+, or CD8+CD57+ T cells (not recorded which) from PBMCs. Source of these receptors: a human donor in good health. Each CDR3 is given with its conserved first and last residue. Clone size is shown for a subset of rows, as once, few, many or a class of expanded clone.

TRBJ2-5,.,TRBV10-3,CAIRSSGTGQETQYF
TRBJ1-2,once,TRBV7-2,CASSSTLDTEAGYTF
TRBJ2-7,many,TRBV20-1,CSARDRGRSSYEQYF
TRBJ2-3,once,TRBV7-9,CASSTGGTQYF
TRBJ1-1,.,TRBV7-9,CASSTRGNTEAFF
TRBJ1-6,.,TRBV2,CASTPRRAGNSPLHF
TRBJ2-6,.,TRBV20-1,CSASPGANVLTF
TRBJ2-2,.,TRBV6-1,CASRTGGDNTGELFF
TRBJ2-5,few,TRBV7-2,CASSLGQADGTQYF
TRBJ2-2,.,TRBV4-2,CASSPSSAGELFF
TRBJ2-1,.,TRBV6-5,CAGSQTSGFYNEQFF
TRBJ2-7,many,TRBV11-2,CASSSMDGYEQYF
TRBJ1-6,.,TRBV19,CASSIGLYSPLHF
TRBJ2-3,.,TRBV5-1,CASGAEGDTQYF
TRBJ2-1,.,TRBV24-1,CATSESGLREQFF
TRBJ1-2,many,TRBV29-1,CSVGQTNYGYTF
TRBJ2-1,once,TRBV7-8,CASSFRGSHNEQFF
TRBJ1-1,.,TRBV7-2,CASSLDQGLNTEAFF
TRBJ2-7,many,TRBV4-2,CASSQSSWDEQYF
TRBJ1-1,.,TRBV5-1,CASSQLGMNTEAFF
TRBJ1-2,.,TRBV10-3,CAISEGTNYGYTF
TRBJ2-2,.,TRBV10-1,CASSESVLGGELFF
TRBJ2-3,.,TRBV7-9,CASSDTLTDEQYF
TRBJ2-1,many,TRBV5-8,CASSLGDRLYEQFF
TRBJ2-7,once,TRBV10-3,CAISRDREYEQYF
TRBJ2-7,.,TRBV20-1,CSARDTMGQGPYEQYF
TRBJ1-5,few,TRBV10-3,CAISRQSNQPQHF
TRBJ2-7,once,TRBV5-1,CASSLAIAGDLYEQYF
TRBJ1-3,.,TRBV5-5,CASSLEVRGNTIYF
TRBJ2-5,.,TRBV7-2,CASSLLPSGKETKYF
TRBJ2-3,.,TRBV7-2,CASSPPGTGGGTDTQYF
TRBJ2-3,.,TRBV9,CASSVAGGRTDTQYF
TRBJ2-5,.,TRBV7-9,CASSRGQDGKETQYF
TRBJ2-7,.,TRBV10-3,CAISDLAVTYEQYF
TRBJ2-1,.,TRBV10-2,CASRVSDSSYNEQFF
TRBJ2-5,few,TRBV25-1,CASMQGQETQYF
TRBJ2-7,few,TRBV20-1,CSARDTYRGSYEQYF
TRBJ1-1,once,TRBV19,CASSIRDTEAFF
TRBJ2-3,.,TRBV19,CASSPGSDTQYF
TRBJ1-3,.,TRBV7-6,CASSLGEGAQRF
TRBJ2-3,.,TRBV7-8,CASSAGASNTQYF
TRBJ2-7,.,TRBV4-3,CASSQGDRGAYEQYF
TRBJ2-7,.,TRBV19,CASSIFRTPGHEQYF
TRBJ1-1,few,TRBV20-1,CSARDPGMNTEAFF
TRBJ1-1,.,TRBV10-2,CASLTGGNTEAFF
TRBJ2-7,many,TRBV10-1,CASSESPGAYEQYF
TRBJ2-2,many,TRBV11-2,CASFPGVGELFF
TRBJ2-1,many,TRBV6-1,CASRLLAGSYNEQFF
TRBJ2-1,many,TRBV4-3,CASSQAGYEQFF
TRBJ1-2,.,TRBV12-3/TRBV12-4,CASSLQDRDGYTF
TRBJ2-3,.,TRBV29-1,CSVGDPGGGLTGTQYF
TRBJ1-6,.,TRBV15,CATSRARQNNSPLHF
TRBJ1-5,.,TRBV2,CASKRDPVNQPQHF
TRBJ1-5,.,TRBV9,CASSPGQGQRPQHF
TRBJ1-2,.,TRBV19,CASRVYRETNYGYTF
TRBJ2-1,.,TRBV20-1,CSTRVPGLASSQFF
TRBJ2-7,.,TRBV7-6,CASSPRRGVEQYF